This T cell receptor (beta chain) is drawn from a study of shared clonotypes between healthy human individuals. About the research overall: Those who served as donors were a couple of women and three men between the ages of 18 and 49. Three CD4 naive, three CD4 memory, two CD8 naive and one CD8 memory plate were used per donor. General observations from the study: Only blood samples were collected, and tissue repertoires likely differ. Having only a few donors restricted how much genetic and exposure-history diversity was captured.

With regard to this clone: The target antigen is unknown.

V shed 2 bases and J 8 bases; nucleotides not matched to a gene: 8. Germline V gene lookup returns CDR1 SEHNR and CDR2 FQNEAQ (reference sequence). This CDR3 region has 15 residues. Generated by immunoSEQ multiplex PCR, the TCRdb table keeps only in-frame clones and is missing some. Here the sample spans more than 550,000 clones, 90% being singletons. The rearrangement uses TRBV7-9 and TRBJ2-1, with TRBD2 identical over 8 bases. The TCR comes from a man aged 18 to 29 in good health. Some clones in this sample may be carry-over from other donors' samples. Sample: memory CD8+ T cells from PBMCs. Subset denoted: CD45RO+ cells pooled with CCR7-negative TemRA cells. In nucleotides, the CDR3 is TGTGCCAGCAGCTTATTGGCGGGAGGTGTCTATGAGCAGTTCTTC. Translation gives CASSLLAGGVYEQFF.